The rows below give T cell receptor beta chains drawn from one sample of a study of blood T cell repertoires in COVID-19. TCRdb's table, derived via immunoSEQ multiplex PCR, lists solely in-frame clones and lacks some. The sample lists 130,000 or so clones, under 85% occurring once. The sample comprised peripheral blood. These receptors all come from an older woman with acute or convalescent COVID-19. Each CDR3 is given with its conserved first and last residue. The D gene is left open where the match is weak. Rows may omit the clone size; those that give it use once, few, many or a size class.

J gene: TRBJ1-2; V gene: TRBV6-5; D gene: -; clone size: -; CDR3 protein: CASSFSGEEGYTF; CDR3 DNA: TGTGCCAGCAGTTTTTCAGGGGAAGAGGGCTACACCTTC
J gene: TRBJ2-1; V gene: TRBV10-3; D gene: TRBD1; clone size: -; CDR3 protein: CAISESIGQGRHEQFF; CDR3 DNA: TGTGCCATCAGTGAGTCCATTGGACAGGGTAGGCATGAGCAGTTCTTC
J gene: TRBJ1-1; V gene: TRBV30; D gene: -; clone size: few; CDR3 protein: CAWWNRRGNTEAFF; CDR3 DNA: TGTGCCTGGTGGAACCGTCGGGGGAACACTGAAGCTTTCTTT
J gene: TRBJ2-3; V gene: TRBV5-4; D gene: -; clone size: -; CDR3 protein: CASSFNRDKDTQYF; CDR3 DNA: TGTGCCAGCAGCTTCAACAGGGACAAAGATACGCAGTATTTT
J gene: TRBJ1-2; V gene: TRBV19; D gene: -; clone size: -; CDR3 protein: CASSIGDTNGYTF; CDR3 DNA: TGTGCCAGTAGTATAGGTGACACAAATGGCTACACCTTC
J gene: TRBJ1-5; V gene: TRBV5-1; D gene: -; clone size: -; CDR3 protein: CASSPNGGNQPQHF; CDR3 DNA: TGCGCCAGCAGCCCCAACGGAGGAAATCAGCCCCAGCATTTT
J gene: TRBJ1-2; V gene: TRBV28; D gene: TRBD1; clone size: -; CDR3 protein: CASSQGQFGVSGYTF; CDR3 DNA: TGTGCCAGCAGCCAGGGACAGTTTGGGGTTAGTGGCTACACCTTC
J gene: TRBJ1-4; V gene: TRBV5-1; D gene: -; clone size: -; CDR3 protein: CASSLDTTNEKLFF; CDR3 DNA: TGCGCCAGCAGCTTGGACACAACTAATGAAAAACTGTTTTTT
J gene: TRBJ1-2; V gene: TRBV9; D gene: -; clone size: -; CDR3 protein: CASSLQGGGYTF; CDR3 DNA: TGTGCCAGCAGCTTGCAGGGCGGAGGCTACACCTTC
J gene: TRBJ1-1; V gene: TRBV3-1/TRBV3-2; D gene: TRBD1; clone size: -; CDR3 protein: CASSRQGNMNTEAFF; CDR3 DNA: TGTGCCAGCAGCCGACAGGGTAATATGAACACTGAAGCTTTCTTT
J gene: TRBJ1-2; V gene: TRBV5-1; D gene: -; clone size: -; CDR3 protein: CASSSWAGDRRGGYTF; CDR3 DNA: TGCGCCAGCAGCTCTTGGGCCGGCGATCGACGGGGTGGCTACACCTTC
J gene: TRBJ1-1; V gene: TRBV5-6; D gene: -; clone size: -; CDR3 protein: CASSGIQYHTEAFF; CDR3 DNA: TGTGCCAGCAGCGGAATACAGTATCACACTGAAGCTTTCTTT
J gene: TRBJ2-5; V gene: TRBV5-4; D gene: TRBD1; clone size: few; CDR3 protein: CASSDRVQETQYF; CDR3 DNA: TGTGCCAGCAGTGACAGGGTCCAAGAGACCCAGTACTTC
J gene: TRBJ2-7; V gene: TRBV29-1; D gene: -; clone size: -; CDR3 protein: CSVVGGETYEQYF; CDR3 DNA: TGCAGCGTTGTTGGTGGGGAGACCTACGAGCAGTACTTC
J gene: TRBJ1-1; V gene: TRBV19; D gene: TRBD1; clone size: -; CDR3 protein: CASSIRQGNTEAFF; CDR3 DNA: TGTGCCAGTAGTATACGACAGGGGAACACTGAAGCTTTCTTT
J gene: TRBJ2-6; V gene: TRBV4-2; D gene: TRBD1; clone size: many; CDR3 protein: CASSQDEVQGISGANVLTF; CDR3 DNA: TGTGCCAGCAGCCAAGATGAAGTACAGGGGATCTCTGGGGCCAACGTCCTGACTTTC
J gene: TRBJ1-3; V gene: TRBV10-3; D gene: -; clone size: -; CDR3 protein: CAISGEVSGNTIYF; CDR3 DNA: TGTGCCATCAGTGGCGAGGTCTCTGGAAACACCATATATTTT
J gene: TRBJ2-5; V gene: TRBV2; D gene: -; clone size: -; CDR3 protein: CASTGEETQYF; CDR3 DNA: TGTGCCAGCACTGGGGAGGAGACCCAGTACTTC
J gene: TRBJ1-5; V gene: TRBV19; D gene: TRBD1; clone size: -; CDR3 protein: CASHFTGTGIQPQHF; CDR3 DNA: TGTGCCAGTCATTTTACCGGGACAGGCATTCAGCCCCAGCATTTT
J gene: TRBJ1-1; V gene: TRBV27; D gene: TRBD1; clone size: -; CDR3 protein: CASSLYGQGVSGTEAFF; CDR3 DNA: TGTGCCAGCAGTTTGTATGGACAGGGGGTTTCGGGCACTGAAGCTTTCTTT
J gene: TRBJ2-3; V gene: TRBV11-2; D gene: TRBD1; clone size: -; CDR3 protein: CASSLDRGRFTDTQYF; CDR3 DNA: TGTGCCAGCAGCTTAGATAGGGGGCGGTTCACAGATACGCAGTATTTT
J gene: TRBJ1-1; V gene: TRBV3-1/TRBV3-2; D gene: -; clone size: -; CDR3 protein: CASSQDLGGDTEAFF; CDR3 DNA: TGTGCCAGCAGCCAAGATTTAGGCGGCGACACTGAAGCTTTCTTT